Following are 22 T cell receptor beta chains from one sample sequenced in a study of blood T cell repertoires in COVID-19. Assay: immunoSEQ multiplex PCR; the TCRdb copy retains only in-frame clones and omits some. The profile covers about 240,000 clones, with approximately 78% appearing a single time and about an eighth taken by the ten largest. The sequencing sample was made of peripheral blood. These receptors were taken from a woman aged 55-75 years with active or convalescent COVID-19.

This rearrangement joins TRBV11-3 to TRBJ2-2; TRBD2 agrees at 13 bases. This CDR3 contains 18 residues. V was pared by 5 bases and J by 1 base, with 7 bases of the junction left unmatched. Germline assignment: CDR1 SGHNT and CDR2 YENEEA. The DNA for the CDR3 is TGTGCCAGCAGCATGCGGCGGACTAGCGGGGGGAACACCGGGGAGCTGTTTTTT. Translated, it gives CASSMRRTSGGNTGELFF.

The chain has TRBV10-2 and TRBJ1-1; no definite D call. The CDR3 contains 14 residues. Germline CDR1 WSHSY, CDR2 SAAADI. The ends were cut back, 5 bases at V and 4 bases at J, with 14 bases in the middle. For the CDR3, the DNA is TGCGCCAGCAGTACAGCTCCGAGTCTCACTGAAGCTTTCTTT. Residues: CASSTAPSLTEAFF.

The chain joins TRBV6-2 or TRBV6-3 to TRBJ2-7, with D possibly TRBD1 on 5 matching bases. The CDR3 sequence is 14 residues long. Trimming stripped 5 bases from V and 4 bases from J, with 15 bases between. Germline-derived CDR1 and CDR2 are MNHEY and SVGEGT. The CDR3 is CASSKGSTVYEQYF. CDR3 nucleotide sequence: TGTGCCAGCAGTAAGGGGTCGACTGTTTACGAGCAGTACTTC.

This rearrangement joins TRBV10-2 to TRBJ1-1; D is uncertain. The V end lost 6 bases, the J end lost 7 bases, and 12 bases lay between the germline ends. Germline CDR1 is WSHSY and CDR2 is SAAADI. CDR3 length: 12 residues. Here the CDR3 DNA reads TGCGCCAGCAGCCTAGGGAGGGATGAAGCTTTCTTT. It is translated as CASSLGRDEAFF.

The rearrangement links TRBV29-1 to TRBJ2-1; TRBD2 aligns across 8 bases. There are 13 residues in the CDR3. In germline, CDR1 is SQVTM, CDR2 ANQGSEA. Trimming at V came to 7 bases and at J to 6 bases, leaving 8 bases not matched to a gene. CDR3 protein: CSALRGTSNEQFF. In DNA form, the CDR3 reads TGCAGCGCCCTAAGGGGGACTAGCAATGAGCAGTTCTTC.

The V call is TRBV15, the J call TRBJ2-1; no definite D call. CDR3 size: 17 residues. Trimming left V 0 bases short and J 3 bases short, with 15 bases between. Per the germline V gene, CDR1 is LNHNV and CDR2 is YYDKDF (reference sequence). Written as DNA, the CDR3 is TGTGCCACCAGCAGAGATTTGGTGCTAGATAGCTACAATGAGCAGTTCTTC. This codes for CATSRDLVLDSYNEQFF.

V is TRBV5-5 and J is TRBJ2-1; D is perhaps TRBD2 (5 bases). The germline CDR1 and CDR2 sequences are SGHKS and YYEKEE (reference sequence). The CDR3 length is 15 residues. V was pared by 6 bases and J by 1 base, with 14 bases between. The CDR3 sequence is CASTAGPTSYNEQFF. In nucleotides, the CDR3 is TGTGCCAGCACTGCGGGTCCTACTTCCTACAATGAGCAGTTCTTC.

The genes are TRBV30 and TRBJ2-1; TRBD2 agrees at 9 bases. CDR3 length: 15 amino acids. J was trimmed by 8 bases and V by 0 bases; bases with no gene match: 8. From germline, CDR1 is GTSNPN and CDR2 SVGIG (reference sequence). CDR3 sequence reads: CAWSVRAGGFDEQFF. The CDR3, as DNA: TGTGCCTGGAGTGTAAGGGCGGGGGGGTTCGATGAGCAGTTCTTC.

Here the CDR3 DNA reads TGTGCCAGCAGACGTACAGGGACGGCGAACACCGGGGAGCTGTTTTTT. Translation gives CASRRTGTANTGELFF. The V and J genes are TRBV27 and TRBJ2-2; D might be TRBD1 (6 bases). This CDR3 has 16 residues. The V gene's germline CDR1 is MNHEY and CDR2 SMNVEV (reference sequence). V lost 6 bases to trimming and J lost 0 bases, with 14 bases between them.

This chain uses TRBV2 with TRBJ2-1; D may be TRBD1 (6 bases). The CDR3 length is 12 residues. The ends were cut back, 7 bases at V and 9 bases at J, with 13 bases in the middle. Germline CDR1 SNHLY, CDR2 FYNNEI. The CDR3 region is CASTTQGGEQFF. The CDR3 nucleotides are TGTGCCAGCACAACACAGGGCGGTGAGCAGTTCTTC. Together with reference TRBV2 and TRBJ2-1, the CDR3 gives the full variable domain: EPEVTQTPSHQVTQMGQEVILRCVPISNHLYFYWYRQILGQKVEFLVSFYNNEISEKSEIFDDQFSVERPDGSNFTLKIRSTKLEDSAMYFCASTTQGGEQFFGPGTRLTVL.

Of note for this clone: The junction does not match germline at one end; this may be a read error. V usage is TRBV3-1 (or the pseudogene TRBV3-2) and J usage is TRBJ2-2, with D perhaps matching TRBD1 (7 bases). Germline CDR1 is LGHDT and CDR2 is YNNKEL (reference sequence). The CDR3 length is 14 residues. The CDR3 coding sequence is TGTGCCAGCAGCCAAGATAGGGGCAGGGGGGTGCTGTTTTTT. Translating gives CASSQDRGRGVLFF.

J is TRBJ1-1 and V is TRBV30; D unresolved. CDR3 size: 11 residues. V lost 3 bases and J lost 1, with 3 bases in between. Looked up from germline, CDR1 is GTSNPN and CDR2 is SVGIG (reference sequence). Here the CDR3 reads CAWRQNTEAFF. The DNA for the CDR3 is TGTGCCTGGAGACAGAACACTGAAGCTTTCTTT.

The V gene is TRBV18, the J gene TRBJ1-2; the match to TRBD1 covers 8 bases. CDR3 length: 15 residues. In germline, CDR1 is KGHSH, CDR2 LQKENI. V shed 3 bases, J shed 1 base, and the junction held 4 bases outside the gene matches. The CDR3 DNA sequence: TGTGCCAGCTCACCGCAGGGGGCTCGTAACTATGGCTACACCTTC. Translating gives CASSPQGARNYGYTF.

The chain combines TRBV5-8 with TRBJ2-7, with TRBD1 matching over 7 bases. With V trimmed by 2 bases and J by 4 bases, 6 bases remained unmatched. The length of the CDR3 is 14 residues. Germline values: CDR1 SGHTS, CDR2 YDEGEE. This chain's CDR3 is CASSFGTGEYEQYF. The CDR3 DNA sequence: TGTGCCAGCAGCTTTGGAACAGGGGAGTACGAGCAGTACTTC.

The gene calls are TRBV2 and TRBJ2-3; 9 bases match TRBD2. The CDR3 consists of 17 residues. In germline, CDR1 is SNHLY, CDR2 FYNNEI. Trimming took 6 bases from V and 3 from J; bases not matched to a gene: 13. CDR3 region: CASRENSGGPATDTQYF. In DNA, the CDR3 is TGTGCCAGCAGAGAGAATAGCGGGGGCCCTGCGACAGATACGCAGTATTTT. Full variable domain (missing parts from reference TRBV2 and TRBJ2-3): EPEVTQTPSHQVTQMGQEVILRCVPISNHLYFYWYRQILGQKVEFLVSFYNNEISEKSEIFDDQFSVERPDGSNFTLKIRSTKLEDSAMYFCASRENSGGPATDTQYFGPGTRLTVL.

CDR3 DNA: TGCGCCAGCAGCTTCCAGGGGAGCTCCTACAATGAGCAGTTCTTC. Protein product: CASSFQGSSYNEQFF. The chain employs TRBV5-1 and TRBJ2-1, with D tentatively TRBD1 (6 bases). This CDR3 has 15 residues. V was pared by 2 bases and J by 0 bases, with 9 bases between. Germline CDR1 reads SGHRS; CDR2 reads YFSETQ. Full variable domain (remainder filled in from reference TRBV5-1 and TRBJ2-1): KAGVTQTPRYLIKTRGQQVTLSCSPISGHRSVSWYQQTPGQGLQFLFEYFSETQRNKGNFPGRFSGRQFSNSRSEMNVSTLELGDSALYLCASSFQGSSYNEQFFGPGTRLTVL.

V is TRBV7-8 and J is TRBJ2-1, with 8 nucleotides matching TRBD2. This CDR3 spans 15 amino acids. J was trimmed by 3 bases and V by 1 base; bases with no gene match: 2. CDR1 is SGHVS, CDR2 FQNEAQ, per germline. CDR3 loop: CASSLGGTSYNEQFF. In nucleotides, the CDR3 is TGTGCCAGCAGCTTAGGAGGGACTAGCTACAATGAGCAGTTCTTC.

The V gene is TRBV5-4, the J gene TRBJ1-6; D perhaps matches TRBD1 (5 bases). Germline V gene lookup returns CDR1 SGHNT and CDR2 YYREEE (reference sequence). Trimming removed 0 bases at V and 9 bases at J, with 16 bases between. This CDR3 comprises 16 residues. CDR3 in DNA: TGTGCCAGCAGCTTGGGACAGAACCCCAATGGTTCACCCCTCCACTTT. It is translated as CASSLGQNPNGSPLHF.

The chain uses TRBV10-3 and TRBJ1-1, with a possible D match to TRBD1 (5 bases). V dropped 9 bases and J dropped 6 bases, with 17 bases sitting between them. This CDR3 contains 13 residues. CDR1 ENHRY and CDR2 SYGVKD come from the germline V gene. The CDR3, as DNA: TGTGCCATGGGGGAGGGGCCGGGCGCTGAAGCTTTCTTT. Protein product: CAMGEGPGAEAFF.

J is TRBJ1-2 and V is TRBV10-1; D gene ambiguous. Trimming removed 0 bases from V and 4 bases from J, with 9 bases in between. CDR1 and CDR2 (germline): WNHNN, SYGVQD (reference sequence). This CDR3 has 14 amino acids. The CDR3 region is CASSESRRGYGYTF. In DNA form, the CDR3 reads TGCGCCAGCAGTGAGTCGAGGCGAGGCTATGGCTACACCTTC.

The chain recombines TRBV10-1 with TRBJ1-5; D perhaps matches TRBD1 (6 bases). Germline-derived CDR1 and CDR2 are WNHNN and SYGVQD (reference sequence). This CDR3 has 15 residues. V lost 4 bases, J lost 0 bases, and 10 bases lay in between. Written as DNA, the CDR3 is TGCGCCAGCAGTGTGAGGGGGAATAGCAATCAGCCCCAGCATTTT. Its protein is CASSVRGNSNQPQHF.

CDR3 in DNA: TGTGCCAGCAGCTTCCCACAGGGGGCTAGCGGCTACACCTTC. This gives the protein CASSFPQGASGYTF. The chain is built from TRBV7-9 and TRBJ1-2; TRBD1 matches at 9 bases. The V gene end was trimmed by 3 bases and the J gene end by 8 bases; junction bases not matched to a gene: 7. Germline V gene sequence: CDR1 SEHNR, CDR2 FQNEAQ (reference sequence). The CDR3 sequence is 14 residues long.